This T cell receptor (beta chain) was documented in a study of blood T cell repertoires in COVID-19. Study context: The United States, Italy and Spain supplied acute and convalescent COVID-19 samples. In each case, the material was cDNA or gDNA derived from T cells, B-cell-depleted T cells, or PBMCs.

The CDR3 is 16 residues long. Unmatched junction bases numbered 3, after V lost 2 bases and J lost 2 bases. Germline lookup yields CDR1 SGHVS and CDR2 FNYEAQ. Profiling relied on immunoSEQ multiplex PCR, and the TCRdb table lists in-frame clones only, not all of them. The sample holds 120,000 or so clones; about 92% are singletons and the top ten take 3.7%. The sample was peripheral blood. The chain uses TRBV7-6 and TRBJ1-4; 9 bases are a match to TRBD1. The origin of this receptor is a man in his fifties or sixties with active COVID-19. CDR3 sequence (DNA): TGTGCCAGCAGCTTAACAGGGGGCCTCACTAATGAAAAACTGTTTTTT. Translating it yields CASSLTGGLTNEKLFF.